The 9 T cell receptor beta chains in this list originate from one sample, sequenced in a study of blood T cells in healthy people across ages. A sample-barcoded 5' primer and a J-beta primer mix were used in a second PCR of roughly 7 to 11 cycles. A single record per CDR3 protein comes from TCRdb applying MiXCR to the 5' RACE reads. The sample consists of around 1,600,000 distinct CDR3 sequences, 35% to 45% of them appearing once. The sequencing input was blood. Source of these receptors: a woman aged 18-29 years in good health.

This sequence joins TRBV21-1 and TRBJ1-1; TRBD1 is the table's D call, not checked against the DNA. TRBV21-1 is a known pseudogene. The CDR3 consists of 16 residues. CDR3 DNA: TGTGTCAGCAGCGGACACAGGGGGCTGTTTGGCACTGAAGCTTTCTTT. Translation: CVSSGHRGLFGTEAFF.

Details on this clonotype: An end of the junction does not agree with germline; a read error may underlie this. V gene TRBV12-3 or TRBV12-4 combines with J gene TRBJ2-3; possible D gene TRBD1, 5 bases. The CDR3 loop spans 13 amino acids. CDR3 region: CASSPGNADAQYF. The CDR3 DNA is TGTGCCAGCAGTCCAGGGAACGCAGATGCGCAGTATTTT.

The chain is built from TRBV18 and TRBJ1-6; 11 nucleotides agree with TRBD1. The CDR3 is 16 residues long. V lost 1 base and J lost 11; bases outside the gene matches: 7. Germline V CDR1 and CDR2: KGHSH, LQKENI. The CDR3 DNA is TGTGCCAGCTCACCACGGACAGGGGGCCCTCTGGCACCCCTCCACTTT. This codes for CASSPRTGGPLAPLHF.

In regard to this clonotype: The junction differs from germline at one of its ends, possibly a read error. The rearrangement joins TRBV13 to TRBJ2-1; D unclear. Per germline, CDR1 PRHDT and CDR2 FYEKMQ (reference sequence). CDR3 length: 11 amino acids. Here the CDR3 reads CTSSSWDEQFF. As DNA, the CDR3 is TGTACCAGCAGCTCCTGGGATGAGCAGTTCTTT.

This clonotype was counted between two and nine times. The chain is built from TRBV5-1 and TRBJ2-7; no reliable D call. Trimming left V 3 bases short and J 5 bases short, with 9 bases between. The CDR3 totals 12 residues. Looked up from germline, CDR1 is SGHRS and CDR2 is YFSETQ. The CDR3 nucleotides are TGCGCCAGCAGCTCCACTGTAGACGAGCAGTACTTC. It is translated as CASSSTVDEQYF.

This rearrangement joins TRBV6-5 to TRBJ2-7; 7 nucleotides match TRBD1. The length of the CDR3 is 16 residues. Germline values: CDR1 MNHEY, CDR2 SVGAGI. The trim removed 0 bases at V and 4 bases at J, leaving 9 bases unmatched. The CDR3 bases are TGTGCCAGCAGTTACTCGCTTAGGGGGCGCAAATACGAGCAGTACTTC. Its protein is CASSYSLRGRKYEQYF.

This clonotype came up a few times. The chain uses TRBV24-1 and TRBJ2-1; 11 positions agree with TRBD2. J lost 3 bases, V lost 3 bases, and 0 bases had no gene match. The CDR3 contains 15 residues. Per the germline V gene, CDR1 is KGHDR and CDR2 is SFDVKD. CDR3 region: CATSDLAGGYNEQFF. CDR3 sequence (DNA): TGTGCCACCAGTGATCTAGCGGGAGGCTACAATGAGCAGTTCTTC.

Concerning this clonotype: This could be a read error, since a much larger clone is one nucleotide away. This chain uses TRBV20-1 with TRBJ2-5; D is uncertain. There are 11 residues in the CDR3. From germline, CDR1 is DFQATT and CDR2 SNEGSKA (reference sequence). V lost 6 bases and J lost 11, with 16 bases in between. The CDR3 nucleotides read TGCAGTGCGGAAAGGAGTCGAGAGCAGTACTTC. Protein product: CSAERSREQYF.

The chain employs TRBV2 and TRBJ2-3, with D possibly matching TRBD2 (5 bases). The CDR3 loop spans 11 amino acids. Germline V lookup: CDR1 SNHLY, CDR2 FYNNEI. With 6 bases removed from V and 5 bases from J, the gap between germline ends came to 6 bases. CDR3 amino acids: CASREGDTQYF. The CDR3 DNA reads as TGTGCCAGCAGAGAGGGAGATACGCAGTATTTT.